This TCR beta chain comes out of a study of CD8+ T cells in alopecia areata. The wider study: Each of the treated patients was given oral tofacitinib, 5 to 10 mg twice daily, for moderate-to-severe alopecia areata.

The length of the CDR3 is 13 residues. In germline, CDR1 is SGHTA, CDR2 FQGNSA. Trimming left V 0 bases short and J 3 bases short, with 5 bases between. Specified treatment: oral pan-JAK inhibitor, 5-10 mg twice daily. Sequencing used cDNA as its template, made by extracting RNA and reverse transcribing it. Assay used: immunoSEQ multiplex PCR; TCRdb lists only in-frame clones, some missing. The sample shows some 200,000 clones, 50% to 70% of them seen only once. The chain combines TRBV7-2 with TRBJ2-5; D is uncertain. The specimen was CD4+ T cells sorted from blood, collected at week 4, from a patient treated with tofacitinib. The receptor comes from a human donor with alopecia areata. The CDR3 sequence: CASSLASKETQYF. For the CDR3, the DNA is TGTGCCAGCAGCTTAGCCAGTAAAGAGACCCAGTACTTC.